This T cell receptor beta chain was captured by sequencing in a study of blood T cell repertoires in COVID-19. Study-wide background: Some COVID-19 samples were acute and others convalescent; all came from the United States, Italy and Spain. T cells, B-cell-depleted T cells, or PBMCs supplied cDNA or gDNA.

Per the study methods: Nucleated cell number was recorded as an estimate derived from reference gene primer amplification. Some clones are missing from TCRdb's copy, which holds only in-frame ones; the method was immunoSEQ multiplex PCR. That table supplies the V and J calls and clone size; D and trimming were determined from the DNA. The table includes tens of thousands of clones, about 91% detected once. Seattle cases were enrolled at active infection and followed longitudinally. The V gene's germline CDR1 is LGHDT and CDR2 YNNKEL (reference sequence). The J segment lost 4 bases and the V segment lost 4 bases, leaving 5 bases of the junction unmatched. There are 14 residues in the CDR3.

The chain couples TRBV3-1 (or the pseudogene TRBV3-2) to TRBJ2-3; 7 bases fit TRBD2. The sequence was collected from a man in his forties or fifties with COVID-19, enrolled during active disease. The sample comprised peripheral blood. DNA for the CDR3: TGTGCCAGCAGCCGGACTAGAGCTGCAGATACGCAGTATTTT. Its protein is CASSRTRAADTQYF.